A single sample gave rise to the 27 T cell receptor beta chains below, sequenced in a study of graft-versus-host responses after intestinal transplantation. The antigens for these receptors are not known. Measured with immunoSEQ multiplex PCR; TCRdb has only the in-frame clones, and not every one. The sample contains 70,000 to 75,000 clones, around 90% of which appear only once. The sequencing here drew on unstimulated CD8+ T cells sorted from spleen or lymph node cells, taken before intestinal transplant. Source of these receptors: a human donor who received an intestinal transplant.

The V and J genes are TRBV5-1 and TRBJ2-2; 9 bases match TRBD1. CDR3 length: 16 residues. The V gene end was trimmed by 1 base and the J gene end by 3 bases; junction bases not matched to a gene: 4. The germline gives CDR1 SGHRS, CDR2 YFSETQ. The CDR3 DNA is TGCGCCAGCAGCTTGACAGGGGGCGACTACACCGGGGAGCTGTTTTTT. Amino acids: CASSLTGGDYTGELFF.

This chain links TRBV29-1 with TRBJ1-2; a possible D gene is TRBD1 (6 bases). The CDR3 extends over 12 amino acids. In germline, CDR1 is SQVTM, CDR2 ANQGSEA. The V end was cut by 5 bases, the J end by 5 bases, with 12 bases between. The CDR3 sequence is CSVPRGGYGYTF. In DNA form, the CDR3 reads TGCAGCGTTCCGAGGGGGGGGTATGGCTACACCTTC.

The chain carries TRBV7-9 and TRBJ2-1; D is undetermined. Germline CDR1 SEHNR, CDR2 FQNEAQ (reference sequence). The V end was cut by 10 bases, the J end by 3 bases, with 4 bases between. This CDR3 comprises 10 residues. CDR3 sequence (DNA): TGTGCCACGAGCTACAATGAGCAGTTCTTC. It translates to CATSYNEQFF.

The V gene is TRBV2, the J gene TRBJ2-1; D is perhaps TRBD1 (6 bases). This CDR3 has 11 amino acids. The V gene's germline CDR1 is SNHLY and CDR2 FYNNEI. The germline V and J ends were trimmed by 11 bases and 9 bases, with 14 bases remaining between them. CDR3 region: CAVQGVSEQFF. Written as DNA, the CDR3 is TGTGCCGTACAGGGAGTGAGTGAGCAGTTCTTC.

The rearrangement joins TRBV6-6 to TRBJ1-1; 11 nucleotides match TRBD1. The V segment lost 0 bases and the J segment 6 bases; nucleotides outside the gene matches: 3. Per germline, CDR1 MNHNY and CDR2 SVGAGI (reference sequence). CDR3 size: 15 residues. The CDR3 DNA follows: TGTGCCAGCAGTTACTCTGGACAGGGGGCCTCTGAAGCTTTCTTT. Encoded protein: CASSYSGQGASEAFF.

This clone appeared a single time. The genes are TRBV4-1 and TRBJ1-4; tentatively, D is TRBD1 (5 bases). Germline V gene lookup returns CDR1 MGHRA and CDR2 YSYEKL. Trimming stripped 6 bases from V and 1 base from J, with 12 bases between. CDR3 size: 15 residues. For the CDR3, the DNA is TGCGCCAGCAGTACCCGGCAGGGAACTAATGAAAAACTGTTTTTT. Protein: CASSTRQGTNEKLFF.

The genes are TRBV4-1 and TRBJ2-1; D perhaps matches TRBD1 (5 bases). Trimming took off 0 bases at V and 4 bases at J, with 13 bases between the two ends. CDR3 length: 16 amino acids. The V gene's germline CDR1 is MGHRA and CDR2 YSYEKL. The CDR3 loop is CASSQEPRVGYNEQFF. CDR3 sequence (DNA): TGCGCCAGCAGCCAAGAGCCCAGGGTAGGGTACAATGAGCAGTTCTTC.

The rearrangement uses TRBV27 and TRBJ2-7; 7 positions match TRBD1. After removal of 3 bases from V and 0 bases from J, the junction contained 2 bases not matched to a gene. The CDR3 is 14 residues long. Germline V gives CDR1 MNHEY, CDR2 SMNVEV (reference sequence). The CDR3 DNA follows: TGTGCCAGCAGTTTGACAGGGAGCTCCTACGAGCAGTACTTC. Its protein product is CASSLTGSSYEQYF.

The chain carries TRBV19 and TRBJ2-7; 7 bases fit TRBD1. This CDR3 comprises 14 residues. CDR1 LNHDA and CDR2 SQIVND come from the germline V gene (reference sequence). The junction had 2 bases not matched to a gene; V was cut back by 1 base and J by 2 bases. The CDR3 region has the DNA TGTGCCAGTAGTATAGGAGGGGGCGCCTACGAGCAGTACTTC. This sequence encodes CASSIGGGAYEQYF.

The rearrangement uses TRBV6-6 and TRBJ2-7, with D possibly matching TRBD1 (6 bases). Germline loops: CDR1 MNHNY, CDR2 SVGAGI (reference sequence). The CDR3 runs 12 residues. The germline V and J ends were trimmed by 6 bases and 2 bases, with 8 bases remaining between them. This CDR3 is CASRRGTYEQYF. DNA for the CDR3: TGTGCCAGCAGGAGGGGGACCTACGAGCAGTACTTC.

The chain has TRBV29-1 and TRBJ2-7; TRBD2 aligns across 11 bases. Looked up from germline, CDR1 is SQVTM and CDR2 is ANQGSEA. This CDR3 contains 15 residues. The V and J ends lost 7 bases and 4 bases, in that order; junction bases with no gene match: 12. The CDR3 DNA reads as TGCAGCGCCTCGGGACTAGCGGATCTGGGGTACGAGCAGTACTTC. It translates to CSASGLADLGYEQYF.

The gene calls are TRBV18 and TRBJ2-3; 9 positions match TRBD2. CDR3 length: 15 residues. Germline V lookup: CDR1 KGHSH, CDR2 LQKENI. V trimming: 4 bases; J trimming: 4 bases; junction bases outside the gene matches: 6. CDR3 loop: CASSRVRTSADTQYF. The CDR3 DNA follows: TGTGCCAGCTCACGAGTAAGGACTAGCGCAGATACGCAGTATTTT. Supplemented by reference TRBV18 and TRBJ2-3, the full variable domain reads NAGVMQNPRHLVRRRGQEARLRCSPMKGHSHVYWYRQLPEEGLKFMVYLQKENIIDESGMPKERFSAEFPKEGPSILRIQQVVRGDSAAYFCASSRVRTSADTQYFGPGTRLTVL.

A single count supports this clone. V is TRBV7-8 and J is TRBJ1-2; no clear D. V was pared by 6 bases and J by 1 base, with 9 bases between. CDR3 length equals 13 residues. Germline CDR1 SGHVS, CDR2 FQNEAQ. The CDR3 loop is CASSQWLNYGYTF. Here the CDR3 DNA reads TGTGCCAGCAGTCAGTGGCTTAACTATGGCTACACCTTC.

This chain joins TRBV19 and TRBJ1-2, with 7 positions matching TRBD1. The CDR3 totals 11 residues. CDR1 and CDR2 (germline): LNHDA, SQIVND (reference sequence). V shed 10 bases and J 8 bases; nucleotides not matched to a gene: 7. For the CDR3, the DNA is TGTGCCACCTCAGGGGGTGCGGGCTACACCTTC. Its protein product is CATSGGAGYTF. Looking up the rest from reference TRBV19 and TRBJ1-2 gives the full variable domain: DGGITQSPKYLFRKEGQNVTLSCEQNLNHDAMYWYRQDPGQGLRLIYYSQIVNDFQKGDIAEGYSVSREKKESFPLTVTSAQKNPTAFYLCATSGGAGYTFGSGTRLTVV.

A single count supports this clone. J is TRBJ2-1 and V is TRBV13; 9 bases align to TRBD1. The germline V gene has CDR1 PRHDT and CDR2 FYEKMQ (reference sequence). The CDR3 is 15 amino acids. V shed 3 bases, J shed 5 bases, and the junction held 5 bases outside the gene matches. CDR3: CASSLWDREDNEQFF. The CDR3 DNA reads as TGTGCCAGCAGCTTGTGGGACAGGGAGGACAATGAGCAGTTCTTC.

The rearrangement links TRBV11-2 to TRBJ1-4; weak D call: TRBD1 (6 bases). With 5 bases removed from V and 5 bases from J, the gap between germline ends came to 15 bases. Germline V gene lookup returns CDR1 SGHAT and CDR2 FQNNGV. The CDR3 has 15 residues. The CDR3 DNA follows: TGTGCCAGCAGCCCTGGACAGCTAATAAATGAAAAACTGTTTTTT. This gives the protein CASSPGQLINEKLFF.

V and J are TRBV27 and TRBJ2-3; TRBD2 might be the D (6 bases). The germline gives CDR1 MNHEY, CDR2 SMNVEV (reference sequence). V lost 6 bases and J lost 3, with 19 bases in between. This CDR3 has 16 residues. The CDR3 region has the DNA TGTGCCAGCAGCAGATCAGCGGGCAGGGAAACAGATACGCAGTATTTT. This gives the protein CASSRSAGRETDTQYF.

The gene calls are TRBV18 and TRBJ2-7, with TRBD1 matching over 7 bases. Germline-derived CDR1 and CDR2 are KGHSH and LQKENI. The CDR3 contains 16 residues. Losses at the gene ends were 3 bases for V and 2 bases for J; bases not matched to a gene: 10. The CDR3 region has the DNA TGTGCCAGCTCACCTCTTGACAGGGAGTGGACCTACGAGCAGTACTTC. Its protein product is CASSPLDREWTYEQYF.

CDR3 sequence (DNA): TGCGCCAGCAGCCAAGGCGTTAATTCACCCCTCCACTTT. Amino acids: CASSQGVNSPLHF. V and J are TRBV4-1 and TRBJ1-6; D gene ambiguous. Germline values: CDR1 MGHRA, CDR2 YSYEKL. Deletions cut 1 base from V and 6 bases from J, with 4 bases between. The CDR3 runs 13 residues.

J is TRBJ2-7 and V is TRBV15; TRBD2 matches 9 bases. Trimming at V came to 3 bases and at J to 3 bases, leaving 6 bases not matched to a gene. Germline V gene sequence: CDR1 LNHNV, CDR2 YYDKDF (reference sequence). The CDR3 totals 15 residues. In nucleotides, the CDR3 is TGTGCCACCAGCAGGATGGCGGGAGGGGTCTACGAGCAGTACTTC. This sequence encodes CATSRMAGGVYEQYF. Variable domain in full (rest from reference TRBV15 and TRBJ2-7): DAMVIQNPRYQVTQFGKPVTLSCSQTLNHNVMYWYQQKSSQAPKLLFHYYDKDFNNEADTPDNFQSRRPNTSFCFLDIRSPGLGDTAMYLCATSRMAGGVYEQYFGPGTRLTVT.

The DNA for the CDR3 is TGTGCCAGTAGTCCGGGCGGGAGCTCCTACAATGAGCAGTTCTTC. Its protein product is CASSPGGSSYNEQFF. The chain uses TRBV19 and TRBJ2-1; 7 nucleotides align to TRBD2. Germline V lookup: CDR1 LNHDA, CDR2 SQIVND (reference sequence). V lost 5 bases to trimming and J lost 0 bases; unmatched junction nucleotides: 4. The CDR3 has 15 amino acids.

The CDR3 is CASLAGGVNEQFF. CDR3 sequence (DNA): TGTGCCAGCCTAGCGGGAGGGGTAAATGAGCAGTTCTTC. The chain carries TRBV7-9 and TRBJ2-1; the match to TRBD2 covers 12 bases. The CDR3 contains 13 residues. Losses at the gene ends were 8 bases for V and 7 bases for J; bases not matched to a gene: 3. The V gene's germline CDR1 is SEHNR and CDR2 FQNEAQ (reference sequence).

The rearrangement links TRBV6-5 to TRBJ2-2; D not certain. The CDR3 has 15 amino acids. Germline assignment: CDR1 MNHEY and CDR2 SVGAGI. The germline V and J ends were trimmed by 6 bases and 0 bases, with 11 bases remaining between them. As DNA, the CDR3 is TGTGCCAGCAGAACTCGAGTGGCGAACACCGGGGAGCTGTTTTTT. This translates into CASRTRVANTGELFF.

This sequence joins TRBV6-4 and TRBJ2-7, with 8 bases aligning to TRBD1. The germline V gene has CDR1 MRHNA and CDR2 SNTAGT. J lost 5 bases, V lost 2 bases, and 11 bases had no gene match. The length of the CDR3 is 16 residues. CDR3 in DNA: TGTGCCAGCAGTGACATTTGGGCAGGGGGCTCGGACGAGCAGTACTTC. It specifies CASSDIWAGGSDEQYF.

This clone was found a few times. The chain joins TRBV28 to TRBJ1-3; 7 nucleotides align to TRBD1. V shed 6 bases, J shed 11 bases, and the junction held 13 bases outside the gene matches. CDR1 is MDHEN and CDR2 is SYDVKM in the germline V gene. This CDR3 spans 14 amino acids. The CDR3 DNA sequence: TGTGCCAGCAGAGAATGGGACAGCCCGGGGGCCATATATTTT. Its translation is CASREWDSPGAIYF.

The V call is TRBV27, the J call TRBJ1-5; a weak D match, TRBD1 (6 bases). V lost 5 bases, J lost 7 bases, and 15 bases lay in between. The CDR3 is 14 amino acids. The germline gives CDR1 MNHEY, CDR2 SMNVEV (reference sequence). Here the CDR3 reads CASSAYRADQPQHF. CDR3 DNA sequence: TGTGCCAGCAGTGCCTACAGGGCTGACCAGCCCCAGCATTTT.

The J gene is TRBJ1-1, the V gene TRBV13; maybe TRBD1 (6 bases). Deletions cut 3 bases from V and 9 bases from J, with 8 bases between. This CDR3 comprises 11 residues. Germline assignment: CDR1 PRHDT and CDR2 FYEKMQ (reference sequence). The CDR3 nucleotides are TGTGCCAGCAGCTTGGGGGCTAAAGCTTTCTTT. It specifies CASSLGAKAFF.